Listed here are 8 T cell receptor beta chains from one sample, sequenced in a study of blood T cell repertoires in COVID-19. Using immunoSEQ multiplex PCR, the repertoire was profiled, and TCRdb retains in-frame clones only, with some absent. The profile covers more than 75,000 clones, with over 65% appearing a single time and approximately 14% taken by the ten largest. Sequencing was performed on peripheral blood. Every receptor here comes from a woman in her 70s with acute or convalescent COVID-19.

The chain employs TRBV5-1 and TRBJ2-3; perhaps TRBD2 as D (5 bases). CDR3 length equals 13 residues. The germline V and J ends were trimmed by 2 bases and 5 bases, with 9 bases remaining between them. Germline V lookup: CDR1 SGHRS, CDR2 YFSETQ. The CDR3 loop reads CASSFLAGDTQYF. The CDR3 nucleotides read TGCGCCAGCAGCTTTCTGGCGGGAGATACGCAGTATTTT.

The chain is built from TRBV5-1 and TRBJ2-3; D ambiguous. CDR3 length: 15 amino acids. Germline V gene lookup returns CDR1 SGHRS and CDR2 YFSETQ. Trimming removed 0 bases at V and 2 bases at J, with 10 bases between. The CDR3 DNA is TGCGCCAGCAGCTTGGAATGGAGCAACACAGATACGCAGTATTTT. Its protein product is CASSLEWSNTDTQYF.

This chain links TRBV14 with TRBJ2-1; 14 bases agree with TRBD2. With V trimmed by 1 base and J by 3 bases, 2 bases remained unmatched. Germline CDR1 is SGHDN and CDR2 is FVKESK. This CDR3 has 17 amino acids. CDR3 coding DNA: TGTGCCAGCAGCCAAGGGACTAGCGGGAGGTACTACAATGAGCAGTTCTTC. This translates into CASSQGTSGRYYNEQFF.

J is TRBJ1-3 and V is TRBV29-1; possible D gene TRBD1, 6 bases. The germline V gene has CDR1 SQVTM and CDR2 ANQGSEA. The CDR3 covers 15 residues. V lost 6 bases, J lost 1 base, and 16 bases lay in between. The CDR3 DNA reads TGCAGCGTCGGGCAGGGGTCGATTTCTGGAAACACCATATATTTT. This gives the protein CSVGQGSISGNTIYF.

Only one count was recorded for this clone. The chain joins TRBV19 to TRBJ2-1, with a weak D call TRBD2 (6 bases). The CDR3 length is 14 residues. Germline CDR1 reads LNHDA; CDR2 reads SQIVND (reference sequence). Trimming stripped 7 bases from V and 6 bases from J, with 16 bases between. CDR3 residues: CASKAGPQANEQFF. In nucleotides, the CDR3 is TGTGCCAGTAAAGCGGGTCCTCAAGCCAATGAGCAGTTCTTC.

The chain employs TRBV19 and TRBJ2-2; the match to TRBD2 covers 7 bases. CDR3 length: 16 amino acids. CDR1 is LNHDA, CDR2 SQIVND, per germline (reference sequence). V shed 9 bases, J shed 3 bases, and the junction held 13 bases outside the gene matches. CDR3 sequence reads: CASSRRRAGYTGELFF. In nucleotides, the CDR3 is TGTGCCAGCAGCCGAAGAAGAGCGGGGTACACCGGGGAGCTGTTTTTT. The full variable domain, rest sourced from reference TRBV19 and TRBJ2-2, is DGGITQSPKYLFRKEGQNVTLSCEQNLNHDAMYWYRQDPGQGLRLIYYSQIVNDFQKGDIAEGYSVSREKKESFPLTVTSAQKNPTAFYLCASSRRRAGYTGELFFGEGSRLTVL.

This rearrangement joins TRBV27 to TRBJ2-3, with 7 bases aligning to TRBD2. The length of the CDR3 is 16 residues. Losses at the gene ends were 6 bases for V and 3 bases for J; bases not matched to a gene: 12. In germline, CDR1 is MNHEY, CDR2 SMNVEV (reference sequence). The CDR3 nucleotides are TGTGCCAGCAGCCACCTAGCGGAGCTAAGGACAGATACGCAGTATTTT. Its protein product is CASSHLAELRTDTQYF.

This clone was found a few times. The CDR3 DNA reads as TGCGCCAGCAGCCGGGAAGGGGTACAGGATAGCAATCAGCCCCAGCATTTT. It is translated as CASSREGVQDSNQPQHF. The gene calls are TRBV4-1 and TRBJ1-5, with a tentative D call TRBD1 (5 bases). The V gene's germline CDR1 is MGHRA and CDR2 YSYEKL. Trimming pared 4 bases from V and 0 bases from J, leaving 16 bases between. The CDR3 is made up of 17 amino acids.